The 26 T cell receptor beta chains below come from one sample, sequenced in a study of CD8+CD57+ T cells in acquired aplastic anemia. Patients sequenced had flow cytometry evidence of CD8+CD57+ cell expansion. The use of genomic DNA as template underpinned the TCR beta VDJ and CDR3 profiling. TCRdb analysed the reads with MiXCR anew, one entry per CDR3 protein. The data show roughly 180,000 distinct CDR3 sequences, 50% to 65% seen once. Specimen: sorted CD4+, CD8+, or CD8+CD57+ T cells (not recorded which) from PBMCs. These receptors all stem from a human donor with aplastic anemia.

This chain connects TRBV29-1 to TRBJ2-7, with 7 nucleotides matching TRBD1. CDR1 and CDR2 (germline): SQVTM, ANQGSEA. The CDR3 totals 13 residues. Unmatched junction bases numbered 8, after V lost 3 bases and J lost 6 bases. The DNA of the CDR3 is TGCAGCGTTGATTTGTGGGACAGTGGCGAGCAGTACTTC. Translation: CSVDLWDSGEQYF.

This clonotype was seen at least ten times. The chain carries TRBV10-2 and TRBJ2-3, with D perhaps matching TRBD1 or TRBD2 (6 bases each). The germline CDR1 and CDR2 sequences are WSHSY and SAAADI. This CDR3 has 14 residues. The V end was cut by 8 bases, the J end by 2 bases, with 14 bases between. The CDR3 sequence: CASRGQGFTDTQYF. In nucleotides, the CDR3 is TGCGCCAGCCGGGGGCAGGGGTTCACAGATACGCAGTATTTT.

This clonotype was seen many times. The chain employs TRBV5-4 and TRBJ2-7; D uncertain. Trimming shortened V by 7 bases and J by 3 bases, and 20 bases separated the two germline ends. Germline values: CDR1 SGHNT, CDR2 YYREEE (reference sequence). There are 15 residues in the CDR3. CDR3 in DNA: TGTGCCAGCCAGGATCCCGAGACGGGCTTCTACGAGCAGTACTTC. This sequence encodes CASQDPETGFYEQYF.

Worth noting for this clonotype: One junction end disagrees with the germline gene, perhaps due to a read error. The genes are TRBV20-1 and TRBJ1-1; the D is unclear. The CDR3 runs to 11 residues. Germline assignment: CDR1 DFQATT and CDR2 SNEGSKA (reference sequence). The CDR3 sequence is CSAREATEAFF. DNA for the CDR3: TGCAGTGCTAGAGAGGCCACTGAGGCTTTCTTT.

For this clonotype: Germline and junction disagree at one end, which may indicate a read error. The rearrangement uses TRBV29-1 and TRBJ1-1; perhaps TRBD1 as D (5 bases). The CDR3 has 13 residues. CDR1 and CDR2 (germline): SQVTM, ANQGSEA. The CDR3 region is CTRGGVVNTGAFF. The CDR3 DNA sequence: TGCACCCGAGGAGGGGTAGTGAACACTGGAGCTTTCTTT.

The rearrangement links TRBV7-6 to TRBJ2-7; no definite D call. Germline V CDR1 and CDR2: SGHVS, FNYEAQ. V lost 5 bases to trimming and J lost 2 bases, with 16 bases between them. The CDR3 extends over 15 amino acids. The CDR3 loop reads CASSPTSVIPYEQYF. CDR3 DNA: TGTGCCAGCAGCCCCACCAGCGTAATCCCCTACGAGCAGTACTTC.

There are many counts of this clonotype. The chain joins TRBV3-1 to TRBJ1-2; possibly TRBD1 for D (5 bases). This CDR3 contains 15 residues. Germline CDR1 reads LGHDT; CDR2 reads YNNKEL (reference sequence). V was trimmed by 4 bases and J by 5 bases, leaving 17 bases between them. CDR3 DNA: TGTGCCAGCAGCCCTGACAGAGACTTTGTATATGGCTACACCTTC. As protein: CASSPDRDFVYGYTF. The full variable domain, its missing parts supplied by reference TRBV3-1 and TRBJ1-2, is DTAVSQTPKYLVTQMGNDKSIKCEQNLGHDTMYWYKQDSKKFLKIMFSYNNKELIINETVPNRFSPKSPDKAHLNLHINSLELGDSAVYFCASSPDRDFVYGYTFGSGTRLTVV.

This clonotype has just a few counts. V is TRBV29-1 and J is TRBJ2-7; 7 nucleotides line up with TRBD1. The trim removed 6 bases at V and 0 bases at J, leaving 5 bases unmatched. CDR3 size: 13 residues. Germline loops: CDR1 SQVTM, CDR2 ANQGSEA. This chain's CDR3 is CSVTGTASYEQYF. The CDR3 DNA reads TGCAGCGTCACCGGGACAGCCTCCTACGAGCAGTACTTC.

The genes are TRBV7-2 and TRBJ2-7, with D unresolved. The CDR3 loop spans 13 amino acids. The V and J ends lost 1 base and 3 bases respectively, with 7 bases between them. CDR1 SGHTA and CDR2 FQGNSA come from the germline V gene. Written as DNA, the CDR3 is TGTGCCAGCAGCTTAGTTTCCAGCTACGAGCAGTACTTC. As protein: CASSLVSSYEQYF.

The rearrangement joins TRBV7-9 to TRBJ2-7, with 9 bases lining up with TRBD2. CDR1 is SEHNR and CDR2 is FQNEAQ in the germline V gene (reference sequence). The CDR3 has 14 residues. J gave up 2 bases and V 3 bases, and 2 bases lay outside the gene matches. DNA for the CDR3: TGTGCCAGCAGCTTCCTAGCGGGGACCTACGAGCAGTACTTC. Amino acids: CASSFLAGTYEQYF.

This chain connects TRBV12-3 or TRBV12-4 to TRBJ2-7; D remains unclear. The CDR3 has 11 residues. V gave up 6 bases and J gave up 5 bases, with 8 bases separating them. DNA for the CDR3: TGTGCCAGCAGGTATGGGAACGAGCAGTACTTC. Amino acids: CASRYGNEQYF.

This chain links TRBV5-5 with TRBJ1-6; no firm D call. Germline V gene sequence: CDR1 SGHKS, CDR2 YYEKEE (reference sequence). This CDR3 is built from 12 residues. The V and J ends lost 5 bases and 5 bases respectively, with 5 bases between them. CDR3 sequence: CASRENNSPLHF. Written as DNA, the CDR3 is TGTGCCAGCAGAGAGAATAATTCACCCCTCCACTTT.

The rearrangement uses TRBV15 and TRBJ2-3; D is possibly TRBD2 (6 bases). The germline V gene has CDR1 LNHNV and CDR2 YYDKDF (reference sequence). V lost 0 bases to trimming and J lost 0 bases, with 7 bases between them. The CDR3 consists of 15 residues. The CDR3 sequence is CATSREGGSTDTQYF. The CDR3 DNA sequence: TGTGCCACCAGCAGAGAGGGGGGAAGCACAGATACGCAGTATTTT.

This clonotype was counted between two and nine times. This chain uses TRBV3-1 with TRBJ2-6, with TRBD1 identical over 11 bases. Germline V gives CDR1 LGHDT, CDR2 YNNKEL (reference sequence). Trimming cost V 4 bases and J 4 bases; bases outside gene matches: 6. The CDR3 spans 17 residues. As DNA, the CDR3 is TGTGCCAGCAGCCTCGGGACAGGGGGTCCCGGGGCCAACGTCCTGACTTTC. It is translated as CASSLGTGGPGANVLTF.

This chain links TRBV7-9 with TRBJ2-7; D gene unclear. This CDR3 has 13 residues. V was clipped by 10 bases and J by 2 bases, with 15 bases between them. Germline assignment: CDR1 SEHNR and CDR2 FQNEAQ (reference sequence). CDR3 amino acids: CATQAGYTYEQYF. For the CDR3, the DNA is TGTGCCACTCAGGCCGGATATACCTACGAGCAGTACTTC.

The chain employs TRBV9 and TRBJ2-1, with D maybe TRBD1 (6 bases). V lost 5 bases and J 6 bases, leaving 12 bases between the germline ends. CDR3 length: 13 residues. Germline V lookup: CDR1 SGDLS, CDR2 YYNGEE. CDR3 protein: CASSTQGFNEQFF. DNA for the CDR3: TGTGCCAGCAGTACCCAGGGGTTCAATGAGCAGTTCTTC.

The gene calls are TRBV20-1 and TRBJ2-1; no definite D call. This CDR3 is 15 amino acids long. Germline CDR1 reads DFQATT; CDR2 reads SNEGSKA (reference sequence). Trimming removed 3 bases from V and 5 bases from J, with 17 bases in between. The CDR3 bases are TGCAGTGCTAGTGGTTGGGCGGAACAACACAATGAGCAGTTCTTC. Protein: CSASGWAEQHNEQFF.

This rearrangement joins TRBV5-1 to TRBJ1-2; possibly TRBD1 for D (6 bases). Per the germline V gene, CDR1 is SGHRS and CDR2 is YFSETQ. V was cut by 0 bases and J by 7 bases, with 13 bases left in between. This CDR3 comprises 14 residues. CDR3 in amino acids: CASSLDQGSAGYTF. CDR3 nucleotide sequence: TGCGCCAGCAGCTTGGATCAGGGGAGCGCTGGCTACACCTTC.

The chain uses TRBV7-6 and TRBJ2-5; TRBD1 matches at 10 bases. Losses at the gene ends were 0 bases for V and 6 bases for J; bases not matched to a gene: 4. Looked up from germline, CDR1 is SGHVS and CDR2 is FNYEAQ. The CDR3 is made up of 15 amino acids. For the CDR3, the DNA is TGTGCCAGCAGCTTAGCGCCGGACAGGGGGAAGACCCAGTACTTC. Translated, it gives CASSLAPDRGKTQYF.

The genes are TRBV5-1 and TRBJ2-7, with 7 bases matching TRBD1. Germline V gene sequence: CDR1 SGHRS, CDR2 YFSETQ. The CDR3 covers 17 residues. V shed 4 bases and J 1 base; nucleotides not matched to a gene: 14. In nucleotides, the CDR3 is TGCGCCAGCAGCCCGGACAGGACCGGACCCGCATCCTACGAGCAGTACTTC. This encodes CASSPDRTGPASYEQYF.

The chain is built from TRBV11-2 and TRBJ2-5; D not certain. Trimming removed 0 bases at V and 0 bases at J, with 5 bases between. There are 14 residues in the CDR3. Germline CDR1 and CDR2: SGHAT and FQNNGV. This CDR3 reads CASSLEGNQETQYF. In DNA, the CDR3 is TGTGCCAGCAGCTTAGAGGGCAACCAAGAGACCCAGTACTTC.

The chain carries TRBV12-3 or TRBV12-4 and TRBJ2-1; D is unclear. The length of the CDR3 is 11 residues. Trimming shortened V by 1 base and J by 12 bases, and 7 bases separated the two germline ends. The chain's CDR3 is CASSLGAGQFF. In DNA, the CDR3 is TGTGCCAGCAGTTTAGGGGCAGGGCAGTTCTTC.

This sequence joins TRBV20-1 and TRBJ2-3; 15 bases line up with TRBD2. The V gene end was trimmed by 0 bases and the J gene end by 5 bases; junction bases not matched to a gene: 3. This CDR3 has 16 amino acids. Per the germline V gene, CDR1 is DFQATT and CDR2 is SNEGSKA (reference sequence). CDR3 DNA: TGCAGTGCTAGAGAGAGGACTAGCGGGGGGGGAGATACGCAGTATTTT. This gives the protein CSARERTSGGGDTQYF.

The rearrangement joins TRBV24-1 to TRBJ2-5; D is undetermined. Between the trimmed V and J ends, which lost 4 bases and 0 bases, there was a span of 17 bases. The CDR3 totals 17 residues. The germline gives CDR1 KGHDR, CDR2 SFDVKD. CDR3 DNA sequence: TGTGCCACCAGTGAGGCCGCCGTTAGCCCGTACCAAGAGACCCAGTACTTC. This gives the protein CATSEAAVSPYQETQYF.

This CDR3 reads CATARGRGLYEQYF. The CDR3 region has the DNA TGTGCCACTGCTCGGGGCAGGGGGCTATACGAGCAGTACTTC. This chain joins TRBV24-1 and TRBJ2-7; 8 bases line up with TRBD1. Germline V lookup: CDR1 KGHDR, CDR2 SFDVKD. With 10 bases clipped from V and 4 bases from J, the junction kept 11 bases outside the gene matches. The CDR3 contains 14 residues.

The CDR3 region has the DNA TGTGCCACCGCCGAAGGAGGGGGGGATAGCAATCAGCCCCAGCATTTT. This translates into CATAEGGGDSNQPQHF. The chain uses TRBV15 and TRBJ1-5; TRBD1 is a possible D gene (6 bases). The CDR3 runs 16 residues. Trimming took off 8 bases at V and 0 bases at J, with 17 bases between the two ends. Germline CDR1 reads LNHNV; CDR2 reads YYDKDF (reference sequence).